This TCR beta chain appears in the sequencing data of a study of CD8 T cells in Susac syndrome. V was pared by 1 base and J by 5 bases, with 11 bases between. CDR1 SGHTA and CDR2 FQGNSA come from the germline V gene. This CDR3 has 14 residues. Controls were drawn from healthy donors and were matched for age and sex. After extraction with the RNeasy kit, roughly 0.45 to 1 ug of the RNA was reverse transcribed using random hexamers. The authors amplified TCR beta CDR3 across 54 Vbeta and 13 Jbeta using immunoSEQ multiplex PCR. MiXCR, run by TCRdb on the immunoSEQ multiplex PCR reads, gives a single entry per CDR3 protein. In the table there are some 95,000 distinct CDR3 sequences, 90% to 95% of which are singletons.

Sequencing was done on a sample of CD8+ T cells from PBMCs. This receptor was obtained from a human donor in good health. The chain employs TRBV7-2 and TRBJ2-5; D is perhaps TRBD1 (6 bases). The CDR3 spells CASSLVRTVETQYF. The CDR3, as DNA: TGTGCCAGCAGCTTAGTTCGGACAGTGGAGACCCAGTACTTC.